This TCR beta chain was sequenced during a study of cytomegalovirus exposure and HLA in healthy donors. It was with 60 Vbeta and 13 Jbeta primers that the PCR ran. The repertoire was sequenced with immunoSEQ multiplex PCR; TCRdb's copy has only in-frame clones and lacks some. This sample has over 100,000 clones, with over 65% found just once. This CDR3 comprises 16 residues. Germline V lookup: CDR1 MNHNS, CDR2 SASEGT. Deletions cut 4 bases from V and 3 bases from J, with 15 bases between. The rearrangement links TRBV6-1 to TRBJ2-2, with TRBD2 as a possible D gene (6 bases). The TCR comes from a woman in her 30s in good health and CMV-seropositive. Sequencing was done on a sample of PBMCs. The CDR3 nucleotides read TGTGCCAGCAGTGTTCTCGAGCGGGTATACACCGGGGAGCTGTTTTTT. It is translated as CASSVLERVYTGELFF.